A single T cell receptor beta chain is shown here with its context. Its specificity is unknown. The record originates from a study of T cells in localized non-small cell lung cancer. Overall study findings and caveats: Median detection of top 100 tumor clones in adjacent lung was approximately 50 clones.

The protocol was immunoSEQ multiplex PCR, while the TCRdb copy is restricted to in-frame clones and leaves out a portion. The profile shows 15,000 to 20,000 clones, about 86% of them singletons. The CDR3 is 14 residues long. With 2 bases removed from V and 2 bases from J, the gap between germline ends came to 10 bases. CDR1 is WNHNN and CDR2 is SYGVQD in the germline V gene (reference sequence). This material consisted of peripheral blood, taken before any cancer treatment. The receptor was isolated from a male donor older than 55 with stage III lung adenocarcinoma. The rearrangement uses TRBV10-1 and TRBJ2-7; no reliable D call. The CDR3 nucleotides are TGCGCCAGCAGTGAGGGCAGCCCGACCTACGAGCAGTACTTC. It encodes CASSEGSPTYEQYF.